This TCR beta chain appears in the sequencing data of a study of breast tumors, draining lymph nodes, adjacent tissues (TCRdb year 2016). With respect to the entire study: Breast cancer patients provided tumor, adjacent nontumor tissue and axillary lymph nodes, and the study compared the TCR beta repertoires across these three sources. The study aimed to assess the relationships and possible T-cell exchange between tumor, surrounding tissue and draining lymph node repertoires in human breast cancer.

The study at large found these results: Tumor and nontumor tissue repertoires were found to be significantly more similar in luminal-like than in basal-like breast cancer. Rather than being directly demonstrated, the conclusion that tumor T cells originate in lymph nodes was presented as consistent with a hypothesis. A scenario in which most tumor T cells derive from the lymph node and then expand within tumor tissue was judged to be consistent with the data. Tumor T-cell repertoires showed less diversity than lymph node repertoires and more diversity than nontumor tissue repertoires, and tumor T-cell repertoires showed preferential V and J gene usage.

Lymph node samples came from the axillary draining lymph nodes of breast cancer patients. Many counts were recorded for this clonotype. This receptor's antigen is unknown. Per-base quality was not reported, and no clone a single base away is much larger than it. These reads were obtained on an Illumina HiSeq 2000. TCR beta chain libraries were generated by multiplex PCR amplification. High-throughput sequencing was used to analyze the amplified TCR beta chain products. The public reads were quality trimmed at Q25 with fastp and then assembled into clones with MiXCR by TCRdb, keeping productive beta chains. Every entry covers one CDR3 protein and lists the most common genes and DNA from its rows. This sample holds around 150,000 distinct CDR3 sequences; 32% were observed only once. Together, the top ten hold around 2.3% of the sample. Trimming at the junction amounts to 5 bases on V and 2 bases on J, and the germline ends lie 11 bases apart. The CDR3 contains 13 residues, cysteine and phenylalanine counted. The read is trimmed to its CDR3 DNA, 39 bases read in frame from base 1. According to the germline V gene, CDR1 reads SGHRS and CDR2 reads YFSETQ.

This receptor chain uses TRBV5-1 and TRBJ2-7; a confident D gene designation cannot be given. The sequence derives from a female donor with breast cancer. Some clones in this sample may be carry-over from other donors' samples. Sequencing was done on a sample of axillary lymph node tissue. The DNA reads as follows: TGCGCCAGCAGTAAGCAGGAGACCTACGAGCAGTACTTC. This translates into CASSKQETYEQYF.